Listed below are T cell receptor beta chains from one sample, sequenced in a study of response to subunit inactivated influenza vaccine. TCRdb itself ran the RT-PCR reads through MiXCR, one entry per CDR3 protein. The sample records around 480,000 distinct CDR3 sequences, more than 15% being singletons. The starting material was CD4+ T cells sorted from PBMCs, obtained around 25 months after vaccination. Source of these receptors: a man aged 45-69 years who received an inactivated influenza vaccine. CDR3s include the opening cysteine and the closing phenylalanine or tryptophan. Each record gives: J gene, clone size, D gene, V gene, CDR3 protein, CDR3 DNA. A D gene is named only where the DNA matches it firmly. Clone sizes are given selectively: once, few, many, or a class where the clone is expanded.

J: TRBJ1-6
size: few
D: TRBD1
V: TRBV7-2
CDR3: CASSLAPGTGDSPLHF
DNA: TGTGCCAGCAGCTTAGCCCCCGGGACAGGAGATTCACCCCTCCACTTT

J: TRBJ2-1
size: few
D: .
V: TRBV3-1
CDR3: CASSQDFPSSYNEQFF
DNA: TGTGCCAGCAGCCAAGATTTCCCTAGCTCCTACAATGAGCAGTTCTTC

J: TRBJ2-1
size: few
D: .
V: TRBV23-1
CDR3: CASSQWTQGYNEQFF
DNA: TGCGCCAGCAGTCAATGGACGCAGGGATACAATGAGCAGTTCTTC

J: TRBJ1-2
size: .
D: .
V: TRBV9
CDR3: CASSVQGSFGYTF
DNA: TGTGCCAGCAGCGTACAGGGGTCTTTTGGCTACACCTTC

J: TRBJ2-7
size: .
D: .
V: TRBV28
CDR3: CASSLTKAPYEQYF
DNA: TGTGCCAGCAGTTTGACGAAGGCGCCCTACGAGCAGTACTTC

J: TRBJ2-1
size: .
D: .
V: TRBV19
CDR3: CASTAGRYNNEQFF
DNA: TGTGCCAGTACCGCGGGGCGGTACAACAATGAGCAGTTCTTC

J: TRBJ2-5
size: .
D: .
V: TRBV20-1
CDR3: CSARVTGLLLRETQYF
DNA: TGCAGTGCTAGGGTCACGGGCCTTCTCTTACGAGAGACCCAGTACTTC

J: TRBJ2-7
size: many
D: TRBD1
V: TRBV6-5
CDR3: CASSYTPIGQGVGYEQYF
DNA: TGTGCCAGCAGTTACACCCCGATCGGACAGGGGGTGGGCTACGAGCAGTACTTC

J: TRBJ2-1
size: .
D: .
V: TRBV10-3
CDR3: CAIRRFGSSYNEQFF
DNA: TGTGCCATCAGGCGCTTTGGGAGCTCCTACAATGAGCAGTTCTTC

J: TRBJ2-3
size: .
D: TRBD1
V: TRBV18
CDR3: CASSPSGGNADTQYF
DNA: TGTGCCAGCTCACCATCAGGGGGCAACGCAGATACGCAGTATTTT

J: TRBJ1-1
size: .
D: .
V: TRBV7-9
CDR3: CASTKGGPINTEAFF
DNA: TGTGCCAGTACTAAAGGGGGACCGATAAACACTGAAGCTTTCTTT

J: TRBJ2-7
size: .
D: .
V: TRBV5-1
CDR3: CASSPGRAGPYEQYF
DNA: TGCGCCAGCAGCCCAGGGCGTGCAGGTCCCTACGAGCAGTACTTC

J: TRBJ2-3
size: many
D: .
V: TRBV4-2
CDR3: CASSPAAGYTDTQYF
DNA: TGTGCCAGCAGCCCAGCTGCAGGTTATACAGATACGCAGTATTTT

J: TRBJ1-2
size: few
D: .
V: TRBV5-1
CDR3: CASSLASQLNYGYTF
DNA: TGCGCCAGCAGCTTGGCTTCGCAGTTGAACTATGGCTACACCTTC

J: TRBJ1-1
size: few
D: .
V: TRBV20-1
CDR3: CSALHTNTEAFF
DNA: TGCAGTGCGTTACACACGAACACTGAAGCTTTCTTT

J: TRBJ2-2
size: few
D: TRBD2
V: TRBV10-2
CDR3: CASSDRGLAPTGELFF
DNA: TGCGCCAGCAGTGACCGGGGACTAGCCCCCACCGGGGAGCTGTTTTTT

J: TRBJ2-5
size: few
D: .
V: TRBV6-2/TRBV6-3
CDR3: CASSYYQGGETQYF
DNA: TGTGCCAGCAGTTACTACCAGGGCGGAGAGACCCAGTACTTC

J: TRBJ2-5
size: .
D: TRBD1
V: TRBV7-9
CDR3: CASSPRTGGRTQYF
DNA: TGTGCCAGCAGCCCTCGGACAGGGGGCCGGACCCAGTACTTC

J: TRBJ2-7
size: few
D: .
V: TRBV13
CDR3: CASSLQASYEQYF
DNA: TGTGCCAGCAGCTTGCAGGCGTCCTACGAGCAGTACTTC

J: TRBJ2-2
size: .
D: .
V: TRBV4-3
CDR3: CASSQEPTTGELFF
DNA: TGCGCCAGCAGCCAAGAACCCACCACCGGGGAGCTGTTTTTT

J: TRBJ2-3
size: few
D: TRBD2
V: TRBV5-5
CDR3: CASSFRGGGTDTQYF
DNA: TGTGCCAGCAGCTTCCGCGGGGGAGGCACAGATACGCAGTATTTT

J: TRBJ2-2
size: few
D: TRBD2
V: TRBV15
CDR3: CATSGPGLPNIGELFF
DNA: TGTGCCACCAGCGGACCGGGACTACCGAACATTGGGGAGCTGTTTTTT

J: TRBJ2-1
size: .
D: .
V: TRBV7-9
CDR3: CASSLAISYNEQFF
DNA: TGTGCCAGCAGCTTAGCCATCTCCTACAATGAGCAGTTCTTC

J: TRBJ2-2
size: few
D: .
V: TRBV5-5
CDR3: CASSLGGTGNTGELFF
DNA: TGTGCCAGCAGCTTGGGAGGGACGGGGAACACCGGGGAGCTGTTTTTT

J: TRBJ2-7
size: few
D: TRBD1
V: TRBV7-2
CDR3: CASSFQTGYEQYF
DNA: TGTGCCAGCAGCTTCCAGACAGGGTACGAGCAGTACTTC

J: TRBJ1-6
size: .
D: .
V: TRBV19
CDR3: CASSKTGDNSPLHF
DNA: TGTGCCAGTAGTAAGACGGGGGATAATTCACCCCTCCACTTT

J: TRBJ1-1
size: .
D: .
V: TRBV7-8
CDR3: CASTTPSMNTEAFF
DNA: TGTGCCAGCACAACCCCGTCTATGAACACTGAAGCTTTCTTT

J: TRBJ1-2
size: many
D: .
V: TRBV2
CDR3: CASRQRQTYYTF
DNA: TGTGCCAGCAGACAACGACAGACTTACTACACCTTC

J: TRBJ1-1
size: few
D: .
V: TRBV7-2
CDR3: CASSLTATMNTEAFF
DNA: TGTGCCAGCAGCTTAACGGCAACTATGAACACTGAAGCTTTCTTT

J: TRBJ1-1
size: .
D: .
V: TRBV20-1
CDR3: CSAIHTEAFF
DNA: TGCAGTGCCATTCACACTGAAGCTTTCTTT

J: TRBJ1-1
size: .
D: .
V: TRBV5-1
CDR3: CASSSGPRGAAEAFF
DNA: TGCGCCAGCAGCTCGGGCCCCAGGGGAGCCGCTGAAGCTTTCTTT

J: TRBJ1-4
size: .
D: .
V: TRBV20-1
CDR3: CSARDGRKPAFATNEKLFF
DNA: TGCAGTGCTAGAGATGGACGCAAGCCAGCTTTTGCAACTAATGAAAAACTGTTTTTT

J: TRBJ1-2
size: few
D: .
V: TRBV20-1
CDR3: CSARETAGTF
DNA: TGCAGTGCTAGAGAGACCGCGGGCACCTTC

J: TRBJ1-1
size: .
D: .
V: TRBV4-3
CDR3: CASSHSPRKEGRGTEAFF
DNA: TGCGCCAGCAGCCACTCCCCTCGTAAGGAGGGAAGAGGCACTGAAGCTTTCTTT

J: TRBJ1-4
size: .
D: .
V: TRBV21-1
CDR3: CASSKVSTDTTNEKLFF
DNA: TGTGCCAGCAGCAAAGTTTCGACAGATACAACTAATGAAAAACTGTTTTTT

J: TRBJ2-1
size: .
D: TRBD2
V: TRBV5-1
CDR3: CASRPLASSYNEQFF
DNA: TGCGCCAGCAGACCACTAGCGAGCTCCTACAATGAGCAGTTCTTC

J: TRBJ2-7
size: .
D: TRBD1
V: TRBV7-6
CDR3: CASSLGGTGLGEQYF
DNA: TGTGCCAGCAGCTTAGGTGGGACAGGGTTGGGTGAGCAGTACTTC

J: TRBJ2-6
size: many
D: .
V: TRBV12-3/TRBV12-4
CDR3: CASSSLSGANVLTF
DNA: TGTGCCAGCAGTTCGCTCTCTGGGGCCAACGTCCTGACTTTC

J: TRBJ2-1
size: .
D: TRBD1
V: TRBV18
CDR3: CASSPDRDSYNEQFF
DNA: TGTGCCAGCTCACCCGACAGGGACTCCTACAATGAGCAGTTCTTC

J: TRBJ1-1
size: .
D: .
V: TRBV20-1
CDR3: CSARGDTGGRGTEAFF
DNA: TGCAGTGCTAGAGGGGACACGGGAGGGAGGGGCACTGAAGCTTTCTTT

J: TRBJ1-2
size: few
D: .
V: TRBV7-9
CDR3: CASSRYGGYTF
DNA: TGTGCCAGCAGCCGGTACGGCGGCTACACCTTC

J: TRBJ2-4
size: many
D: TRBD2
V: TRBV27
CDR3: CASSRSRRGALDKNIQYF
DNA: TGTGCCAGCAGCCGATCCCGGCGGGGGGCTTTGGACAAAAACATTCAGTACTTC

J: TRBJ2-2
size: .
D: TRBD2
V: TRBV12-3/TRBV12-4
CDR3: CASSPSAVSSGRNGELFF
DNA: TGTGCCAGCAGTCCCTCGGCCGTCTCTAGCGGGCGAAACGGGGAGCTGTTTTTT

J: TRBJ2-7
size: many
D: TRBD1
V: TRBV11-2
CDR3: CASSLDQAGGHEQYF
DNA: TGTGCCAGCAGCTTAGATCAGGCAGGGGGCCACGAGCAGTACTTC

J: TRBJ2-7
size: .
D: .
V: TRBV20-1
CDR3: CSARDGRHTYEQYF
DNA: TGCAGTGCTAGAGATGGCAGGCACACCTACGAGCAGTACTTC

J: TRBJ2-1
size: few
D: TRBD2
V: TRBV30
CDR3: CAWSTGTSGIGEQFF
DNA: TGTGCCTGGAGCACCGGGACTAGCGGGATAGGCGAGCAGTTCTTC

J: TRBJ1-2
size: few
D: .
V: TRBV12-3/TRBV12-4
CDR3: CASSLEGRLYGYTF
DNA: TGTGCCAGCAGTTTAGAGGGACGACTATATGGCTACACCTTC

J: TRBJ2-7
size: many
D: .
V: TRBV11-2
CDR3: CASSLVSRGSYEQYF
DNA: TGTGCCAGCAGCTTAGTAAGCAGGGGCTCCTACGAGCAGTACTTC

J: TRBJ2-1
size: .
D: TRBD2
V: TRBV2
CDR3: CASSVSAGGYNEQFF
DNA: TGTGCCAGCAGTGTTTCAGCGGGGGGGTACAATGAGCAGTTCTTC

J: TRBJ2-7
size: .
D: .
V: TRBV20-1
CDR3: CSARMSEGQRGEQYF
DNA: TGCAGTGCTAGAATGAGCGAGGGACAACGAGGAGAGCAGTACTTC

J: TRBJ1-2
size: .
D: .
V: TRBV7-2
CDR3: CASSLHRNYGYTF
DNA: TGTGCCAGCAGCCTCCACCGGAACTATGGCTACACCTTC

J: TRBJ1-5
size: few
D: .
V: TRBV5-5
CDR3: CASSLRPGQSNQPQHF
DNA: TGTGCCAGCAGCTTGCGTCCCGGACAGAGCAATCAGCCCCAGCATTTT

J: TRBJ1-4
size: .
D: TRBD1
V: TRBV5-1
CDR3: CASRAGTGPEKLFF
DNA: TGCGCCAGCCGCGCCGGGACAGGGCCTGAAAAACTGTTTTTT